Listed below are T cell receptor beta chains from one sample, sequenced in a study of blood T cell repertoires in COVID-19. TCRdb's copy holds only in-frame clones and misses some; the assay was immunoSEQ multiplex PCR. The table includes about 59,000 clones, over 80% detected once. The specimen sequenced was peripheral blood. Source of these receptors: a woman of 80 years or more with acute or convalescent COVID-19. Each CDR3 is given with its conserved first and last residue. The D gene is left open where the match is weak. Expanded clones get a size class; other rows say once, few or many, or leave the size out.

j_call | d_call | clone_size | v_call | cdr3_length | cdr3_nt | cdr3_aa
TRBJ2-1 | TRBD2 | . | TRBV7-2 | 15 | TGTGCCAGCAGCTTAACTAGCGGGGTGTACAATGAGCAGTTCTTC | CASSLTSGVYNEQFF
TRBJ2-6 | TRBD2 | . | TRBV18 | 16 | TGTGCCAGCTCACCGACGGGGGGGTCTGGGGCCAACGTCCTGACTTTC | CASSPTGGSGANVLTF
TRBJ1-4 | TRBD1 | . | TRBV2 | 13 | TGTGCCAGCAGAGGACAGGGTTTTGGTGGGCTGTTTTTT | CASRGQGFGGLFF
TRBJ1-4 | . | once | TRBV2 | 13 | TGTGCCAGCAGCGATCCAGGGTCGGAAAAACTGTTTTTT | CASSDPGSEKLFF
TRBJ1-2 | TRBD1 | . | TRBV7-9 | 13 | TGTGCCAGCAGCTTACAGGGGGCTCGGGGCTACACCTTC | CASSLQGARGYTF
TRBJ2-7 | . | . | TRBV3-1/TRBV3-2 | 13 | TGTGCCAGCAGCCAGAGCTATATCGACGAGCAGTACTTC | CASSQSYIDEQYF
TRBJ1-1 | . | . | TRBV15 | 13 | TGTGCCACCAGCGGCGGGCTGGGCACTGAAGCTTTCTTT | CATSGGLGTEAFF
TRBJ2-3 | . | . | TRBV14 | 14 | TGTGCCAGCAGCCAACGGGACTCCTCAGATACGCAGTATTTT | CASSQRDSSDTQYF
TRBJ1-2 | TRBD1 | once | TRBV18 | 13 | TGTGCCAGCTCACCAAACAGGGGGCGAGGCTACACCTTC | CASSPNRGRGYTF
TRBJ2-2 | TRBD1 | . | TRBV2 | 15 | TGTGCCAGCAGTGGGGGACAGGTCAGCCCCGGGGAGCTGTTTTTT | CASSGGQVSPGELFF
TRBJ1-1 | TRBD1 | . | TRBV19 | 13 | TGTGCCAGTAGTCTCAAGACAGGGTTTGAAGCTTTCTTT | CASSLKTGFEAFF
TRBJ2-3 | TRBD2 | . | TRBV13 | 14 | TGTGCCAGCAGCTCACTAGCGGGAACAGATACGCAGTATTTT | CASSSLAGTDTQYF
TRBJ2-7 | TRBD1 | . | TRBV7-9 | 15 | TGTGCCAGCAGCGGGGGGACAGGGGGGGTCAACGAGCAGTACTTC | CASSGGTGGVNEQYF
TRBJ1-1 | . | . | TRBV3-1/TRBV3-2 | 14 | TGTGCCAGCAGCCAAGGCCCAGGGAAAGGAGTGGCTTTCTTT | CASSQGPGKGVAFF
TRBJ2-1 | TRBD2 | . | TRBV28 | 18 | TGTGCCAGCAGCTCACTAGCGGGAAGCGGGCCCTCCTACAATGAGCAGTTCTTC | CASSSLAGSGPSYNEQFF
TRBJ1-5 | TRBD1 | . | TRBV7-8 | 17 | TGTGCCAGCAGCCGAGATCCAGGGGGCACTGGCAATCAGCCCCAGCATTTT | CASSRDPGGTGNQPQHF
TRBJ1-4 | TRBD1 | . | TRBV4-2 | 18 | TGTGCCAGCAGCCAAGAAGGCAGGGGGCGGGGGAATAATGAAAAACTGTTTTTT | CASSQEGRGRGNNEKLFF
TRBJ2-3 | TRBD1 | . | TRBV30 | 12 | TGTGCCTGGCAGGGGGCTGCAGATACGCAGTATTTT | CAWQGAADTQYF
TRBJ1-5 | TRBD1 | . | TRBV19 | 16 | TGTGCCAGTAGCAACCTGCTAGGGGGCGCCTCTCAGCCCCAGCATTTT | CASSNLLGGASQPQHF
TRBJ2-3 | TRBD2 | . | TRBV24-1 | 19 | TGTGCCACCAGTGATTCTGGAGCGGGAGGGCCTATAGGTACAGATACGCAGTATTTT | CATSDSGAGGPIGTDTQYF
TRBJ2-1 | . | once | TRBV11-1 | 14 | TGTGCCAGCAGCCTAAGCCGAGCCGGGGATGAGCAGTTCTTC | CASSLSRAGDEQFF
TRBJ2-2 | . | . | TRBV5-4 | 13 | TGTGCCAGCAGAGGGACTTTAACCGGGGAGCTGTTTTTT | CASRGTLTGELFF
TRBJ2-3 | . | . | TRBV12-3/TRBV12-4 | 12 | TGTGCCAGCAGGGACTTCACAGATACGCAGTATTTT | CASRDFTDTQYF
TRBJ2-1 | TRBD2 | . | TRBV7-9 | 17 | TGTGCCAGCAGCTTAACGGGGGGAAGGTCGGCCGACAATGAGCAGTTCTTC | CASSLTGGRSADNEQFF